Listed below are T cell receptor beta chains from one sample, sequenced in a study of PD-1 blockade in classical Hodgkin lymphoma. Using immunoSEQ multiplex PCR, the repertoire was profiled, and TCRdb retains in-frame clones only, with some absent. The table shows 43,000 or so clones, with over 70% occurring only once. The sequencing here drew on peripheral blood mononuclear cells (PBMCs), taken at baseline. Receptors were obtained from a human donor with classical Hodgkin lymphoma. CDR3s include the opening cysteine and the closing phenylalanine or tryptophan. The order of the fields is V gene, CDR3 protein.

TRBV9 CASSVEGHEQYF
TRBV9 CASSVSHDSASTDTQYF
TRBV30 CAWTSEGTVGTGEQYF
TRBV11-3 CASSLGSGVTYEQYF
TRBV19 CASSPRGRGTGGYTF
TRBV15 CATSIHRERADTQYF
TRBV9 CASSALTGLNEKLFF
TRBV10-2 CASSSGGPHLIFNYGYTF
TRBV18 CASSPDQGLAANEQFF
TRBV19 CASSAILAGYTDTQYF
TRBV5-1 CASSPPTGGMETQYF
TRBV27 CASSLGRGGLGGYTF
TRBV7-8 CASSGTSGGASDTQYF
TRBV21-1 CASSKVTGSGYEQYF
TRBV30 CACQLSGRRLTLNTEAFF
TRBV27 CASSWSSTDTQYF
TRBV7-2 CASSEGGLAGYTGELFF
TRBV5-6 CASSLLQGELLYNEQFF
TRBV5-1 CASSIGTNNEQFF
TRBV6-6 CASSWVQGYGYTF
TRBV6-5 CASSPSWGVWYGYTF
TRBV27 CASSFREGAGGAFF
TRBV9 CASSPHVEGLTEAFF
TRBV5-4 CASSLEVGGWDEQYF
TRBV7-8 CASSLRWDTSNQPQHF
TRBV6-6 CASGTGTVQGVTQYF
TRBV7-9 CASSRKFNRGHTEAFF
TRBV10-2 CASRDPSGRSYEQYF
TRBV19 CASSRAADQPQHF
TRBV28 CASSRSDRADTQYF
TRBV2 CASSGTENTGELFF
TRBV5-1 CASSGVGVNEKLFF
TRBV2 CASRPDGYTF